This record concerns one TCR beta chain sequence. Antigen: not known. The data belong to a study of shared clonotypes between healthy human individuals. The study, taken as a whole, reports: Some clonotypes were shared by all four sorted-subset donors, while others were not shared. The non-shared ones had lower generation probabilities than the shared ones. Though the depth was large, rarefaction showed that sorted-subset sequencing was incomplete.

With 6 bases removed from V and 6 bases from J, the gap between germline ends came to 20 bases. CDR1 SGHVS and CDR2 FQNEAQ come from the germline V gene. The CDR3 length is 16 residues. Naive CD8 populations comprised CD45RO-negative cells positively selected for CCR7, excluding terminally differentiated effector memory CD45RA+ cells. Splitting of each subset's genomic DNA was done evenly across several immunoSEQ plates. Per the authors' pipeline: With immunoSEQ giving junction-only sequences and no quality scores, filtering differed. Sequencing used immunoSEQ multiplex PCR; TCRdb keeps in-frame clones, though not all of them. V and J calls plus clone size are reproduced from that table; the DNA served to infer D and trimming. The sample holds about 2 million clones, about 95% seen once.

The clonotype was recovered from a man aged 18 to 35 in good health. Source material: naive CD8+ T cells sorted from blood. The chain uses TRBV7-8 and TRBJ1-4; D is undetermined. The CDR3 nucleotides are TGTGCCAGCAGTTTTGACGTCGGCACTGCAGATGAAAAACTGTTTTTT. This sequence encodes CASSFDVGTADEKLFF.